The 20 T cell receptor beta chains below all came from one sample that was sequenced in a study of OX40 agonist ivuxolimab in advanced cancers. Data came from immunoSEQ multiplex PCR; TCRdb stores just in-frame clones and leaves some out. The sample yields under 75,000 clones, roughly 84% seen once. Sequenced material: CD4+ or CD8+ T cells sorted from blood, taken in a trial of the OX40 agonist ivuxolimab. The receptors come from an adult with an advanced solid tumor such as melanoma, head and neck, liver or kidney cancer.

The chain recombines TRBV14 with TRBJ2-1; 9 bases line up with TRBD1. The V segment lost 3 bases and the J segment 2 bases; nucleotides outside the gene matches: 14. The CDR3 extends over 19 amino acids. Germline lookup yields CDR1 SGHDN and CDR2 FVKESK. The CDR3 nucleotides read TGTGCCAGCAGCCAGGGTCCTAACAGGGGGCCGTGGACCTACAATGAGCAGTTCTTC. Protein: CASSQGPNRGPWTYNEQFF.

The chain links TRBV6-6 to TRBJ2-7; 9 positions agree with TRBD2. The CDR3 sequence is 14 residues long. The V gene's germline CDR1 is MNHNY and CDR2 SVGAGI (reference sequence). V was pared by 9 bases and J by 2 bases, with 8 bases of the junction left unmatched. DNA of the CDR3: TGTGCCAGTACCCCGACTAGCGGTGCCTACGAGCAGTACTTC. This translates into CASTPTSGAYEQYF.

The chain carries TRBV28 and TRBJ1-1, with D unclear. CDR3 size: 15 residues. V lost 3 bases and J lost 1, with 12 bases in between. The V gene's germline CDR1 is MDHEN and CDR2 SYDVKM. CDR3 protein: CASSLRERTNTEAFF. CDR3 coding DNA: TGTGCCAGCAGTTTGCGCGAGAGGACGAACACTGAAGCTTTCTTT.

The CDR3 reads CASSRARFNEKLFF. CDR3 DNA: TGTGCCAGCTCACGGGCCAGATTTAATGAAAAACTGTTTTTT. The genes are TRBV18 and TRBJ1-4; D is ambiguous. The CDR3 runs 14 residues. Per the germline V gene, CDR1 is KGHSH and CDR2 is LQKENI. Trimming removed 4 bases at V and 4 bases at J, with 10 bases between.

The gene calls are TRBV10-1 and TRBJ2-3; 11 positions match TRBD2. The junction had 14 bases not matched to a gene; V was cut back by 6 bases and J by 6 bases. Germline lookup yields CDR1 WNHNN and CDR2 SYGVQD (reference sequence). The CDR3 totals 17 residues. CDR3 nucleotides: TGCGCCAGCAGCCCCCGGACTAGCGGGCGGCTCGTGGATACGCAGTATTTT. It codes for CASSPRTSGRLVDTQYF.

V is TRBV20-1 and J is TRBJ2-3, with D unresolved. Between the trimmed V and J ends, which lost 3 bases and 4 bases, there was a span of 5 bases. Germline V gives CDR1 DFQATT, CDR2 SNEGSKA (reference sequence). The length of the CDR3 is 11 residues. CDR3 sequence: CSARVSDTQYF. Here the CDR3 DNA reads TGCAGTGCTAGGGTGTCAGATACGCAGTATTTT.

The V call is TRBV6-6, the J call TRBJ1-4; D might be TRBD1 (5 bases). This CDR3 has 12 amino acids. CDR1 is MNHNY, CDR2 SVGAGI, per germline (reference sequence). Trimming stripped 10 bases from V and 8 bases from J, with 14 bases between. The CDR3: CATRGGKEKLFF. The CDR3 nucleotides are TGTGCCACTCGGGGGGGGAAAGAAAAACTGTTTTTT.

This CDR3 is CASSYSATSYEQYF. The CDR3 nucleotides are TGTGCCAGCAGTTACTCTGCCACGTCCTACGAGCAGTACTTC. The V call is TRBV6-6, the J call TRBJ2-7; D gene unclear. Trimming pared 0 bases from V and 1 base from J, leaving 7 bases between. The germline gives CDR1 MNHNY, CDR2 SVGAGI (reference sequence). The CDR3 loop spans 14 amino acids.

The J gene is TRBJ2-1, the V gene TRBV27; D is possibly TRBD2 (5 bases). The V gene's germline CDR1 is MNHEY and CDR2 SMNVEV (reference sequence). V lost 7 bases and J 0 bases, leaving 7 bases between the germline ends. The CDR3 contains 13 residues. CDR3 DNA sequence: TGTGCCAGCACTCGGGGCTCCTACAATGAGCAGTTCTTC. Protein product: CASTRGSYNEQFF.

The V and J genes are TRBV15 and TRBJ2-3; 7 positions match TRBD2. The V segment lost 5 bases and the J segment 1 base; nucleotides outside the gene matches: 3. The length of the CDR3 is 14 residues. The germline V gene encodes CDR1 LNHNV and CDR2 YYDKDF (reference sequence). CDR3 loop: CATSPSGGTDTQYF. As DNA, the CDR3 is TGTGCCACCAGCCCAAGCGGGGGCACAGATACGCAGTATTTT.

The chain links TRBV27 to TRBJ2-2; 7 nucleotides align to TRBD2. After removal of 7 bases from V and 1 base from J, the junction contained 9 bases not matched to a gene. Germline V gene lookup returns CDR1 MNHEY and CDR2 SMNVEV (reference sequence). This CDR3 spans 16 amino acids. As DNA, the CDR3 is TGTGCCAGCAAACTAGGGGTAGCGGGGAACACCGGGGAGCTGTTTTTT. It codes for CASKLGVAGNTGELFF.

This clone was recorded a few times. J is TRBJ2-7 and V is TRBV18, with D maybe TRBD2 (6 bases). The CDR3 covers 15 residues. Germline loops: CDR1 KGHSH, CDR2 LQKENI. Trimming took 4 bases from V and 2 from J, leaving 15 bases between them. The DNA for the CDR3 is TGTGCCAGCTCACTGCGAGGAGGGCAAGCCTACGAGCAGTACTTC. Encoded protein: CASSLRGGQAYEQYF. The full variable domain, in which reference TRBV18 and TRBJ2-7 provide the parts outside the CDR3, is NAGVMQNPRHLVRRRGQEARLRCSPMKGHSHVYWYRQLPEEGLKFMVYLQKENIIDESGMPKERFSAEFPKEGPSILRIQQVVRGDSAAYFCASSLRGGQAYEQYFGPGTRLTVT.

The rearrangement uses TRBV6-1 and TRBJ2-7; D remains ambiguous. V dropped 6 bases and J dropped 3 bases, with 15 bases sitting between them. The CDR3 loop spans 14 amino acids. CDR1 is MNHNS, CDR2 SASEGT, per germline. Here the CDR3 reads CASSGAVSSYEQYF. As DNA, the CDR3 is TGTGCCAGCAGCGGCGCCGTTTCGAGCTACGAGCAGTACTTC.

Regarding this clone: Other DNA variants within this sample encode the same CDR3. The chain uses TRBV7-8 and TRBJ1-2; a weak D match, TRBD1 (6 bases). From germline, CDR1 is SGHVS and CDR2 FQNEAQ. Trimming took 1 base from V and 6 from J, leaving 9 bases between them. CDR3 length: 13 amino acids. This CDR3 is CASSLVRGNGYTF. The CDR3 bases are TGTGCCAGCAGCTTAGTCAGGGGTAATGGCTACACCTTC.

This clone is a singleton in its sample. The V and J genes are TRBV6-1 and TRBJ1-4; TRBD1 matches at 9 bases. J was trimmed by 4 bases and V by 6 bases; bases with no gene match: 3. CDR3 length: 14 amino acids. From germline, CDR1 is MNHNS and CDR2 SASEGT. The CDR3, as DNA: TGTGCCAGCAGGTCGACAGGGGGTAATGAAAAACTGTTTTTT. It codes for CASRSTGGNEKLFF.

The chain uses TRBV15 and TRBJ2-1; D is unresolved. This CDR3 has 13 amino acids. In germline, CDR1 is LNHNV, CDR2 YYDKDF (reference sequence). V was trimmed by 1 base and J by 10 bases, leaving 11 bases between them. The CDR3 DNA sequence: TGTGCCACCAGCAGAGGGGTCCTTGCCGAGCAGTTCTTC. This sequence encodes CATSRGVLAEQFF.

The genes are TRBV9 and TRBJ1-1, with 8 bases matching TRBD1. Germline V gene data show CDR1 as SGDLS and CDR2 as YYNGEE. This CDR3 contains 15 residues. The V and J ends lost 3 bases and 5 bases, in that order; junction bases with no gene match: 9. Here the CDR3 reads CASSATTGVGTEAFF. CDR3 nucleotides: TGTGCCAGCAGCGCTACGACAGGGGTCGGGACTGAAGCTTTCTTT.

This clone was observed once. The rearrangement uses TRBV5-6 and TRBJ2-2, with D uncertain. The CDR3 length is 16 residues. V lost 4 bases to trimming and J lost 0 bases, with 13 bases between them. The germline CDR1 and CDR2 sequences are SGHDT and YYEEEE. CDR3 amino acids: CASSETLFANTGELFF. The CDR3 DNA reads as TGTGCCAGCAGCGAGACCCTTTTCGCGAACACCGGGGAGCTGTTTTTT.

The chain has TRBV7-2 and TRBJ2-5; TRBD1 matches 7 bases. The CDR3 length is 14 residues. Germline V gene lookup returns CDR1 SGHTA and CDR2 FQGNSA. J lost 4 bases, V lost 5 bases, and 7 bases had no gene match. The CDR3: CASSGQARVETQYF. The CDR3 nucleotides are TGTGCCAGCAGCGGACAGGCGCGGGTAGAGACCCAGTACTTC.

The gene calls are TRBV6-6 and TRBJ1-2, with D possibly TRBD1 on 6 matching bases. The germline gives CDR1 MNHNY, CDR2 SVGAGI (reference sequence). The CDR3 is made up of 14 amino acids. V lost 0 bases to trimming and J lost 2 bases, with 7 bases between them. The CDR3 region is CASSYSGQNYGYTF. CDR3 in DNA: TGTGCCAGCAGTTACTCCGGACAGAACTATGGCTACACCTTC.